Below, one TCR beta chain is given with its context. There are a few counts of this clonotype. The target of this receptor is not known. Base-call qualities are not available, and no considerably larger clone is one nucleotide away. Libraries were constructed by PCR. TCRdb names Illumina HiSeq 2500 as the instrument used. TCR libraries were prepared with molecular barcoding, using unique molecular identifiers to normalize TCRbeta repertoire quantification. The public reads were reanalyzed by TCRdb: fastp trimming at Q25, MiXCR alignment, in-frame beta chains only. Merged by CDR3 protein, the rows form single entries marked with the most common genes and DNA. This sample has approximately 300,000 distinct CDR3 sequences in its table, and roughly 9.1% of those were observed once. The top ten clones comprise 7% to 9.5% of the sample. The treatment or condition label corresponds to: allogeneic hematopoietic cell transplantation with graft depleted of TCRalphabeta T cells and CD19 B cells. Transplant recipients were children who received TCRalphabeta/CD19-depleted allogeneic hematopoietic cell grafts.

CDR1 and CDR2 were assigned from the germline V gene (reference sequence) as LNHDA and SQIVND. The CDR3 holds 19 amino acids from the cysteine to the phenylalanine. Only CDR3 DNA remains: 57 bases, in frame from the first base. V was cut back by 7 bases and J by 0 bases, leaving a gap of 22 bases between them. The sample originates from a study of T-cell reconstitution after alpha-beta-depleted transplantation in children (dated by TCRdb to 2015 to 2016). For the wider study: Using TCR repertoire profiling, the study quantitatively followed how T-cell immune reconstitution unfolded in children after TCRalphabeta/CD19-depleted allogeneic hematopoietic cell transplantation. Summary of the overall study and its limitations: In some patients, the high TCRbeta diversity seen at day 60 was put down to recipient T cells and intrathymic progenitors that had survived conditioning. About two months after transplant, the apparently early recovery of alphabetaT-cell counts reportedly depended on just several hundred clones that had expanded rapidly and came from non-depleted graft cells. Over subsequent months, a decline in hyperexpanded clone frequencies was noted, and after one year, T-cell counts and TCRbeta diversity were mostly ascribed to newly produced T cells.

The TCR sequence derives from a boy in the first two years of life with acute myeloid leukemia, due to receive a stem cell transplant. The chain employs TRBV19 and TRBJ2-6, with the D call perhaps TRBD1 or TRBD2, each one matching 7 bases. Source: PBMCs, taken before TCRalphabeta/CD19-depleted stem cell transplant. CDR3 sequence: CASTPQGGRLISGANVLTF. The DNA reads TGTGCCAGTACCCCTCAGGGGGGGCGCCTCATCTCTGGGGCCAACGTCCTGACTTTC. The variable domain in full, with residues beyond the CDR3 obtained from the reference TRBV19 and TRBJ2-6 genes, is DGGITQSPKYLFRKEGQNVTLSCEQNLNHDAMYWYRQDPGQGLRLIYYSQIVNDFQKGDIAEGYSVSREKKESFPLTVTSAQKNPTAFYLCASTPQGGRLISGANVLTFGAGSRLTVL.